The 2 T cell receptor beta chains given below trace back to one sample, sequenced in a study of cytomegalovirus exposure and HLA in healthy donors. Primers: 60 Vbeta forward and 13 Jbeta reverse. Method: immunoSEQ multiplex PCR; TCRdb's copy keeps in-frame clones and lacks some. Here the sample spans tens of thousands of clones, approximately 76% being singletons. The sequencing sample was made of PBMCs. These TCRs come from a woman in her twenties or thirties in good health and CMV-seropositive.

This clone was seen only once. The chain recombines TRBV14 with TRBJ1-2; possible D gene TRBD1, 5 bases. The CDR3 runs 16 residues. Looked up from germline, CDR1 is SGHDN and CDR2 is FVKESK. The V end was cut by 2 bases, the J end by 4 bases, with 17 bases between. CDR3 sequence: CASSQRGTWWGYGYTF. The CDR3 DNA sequence: TGTGCCAGCAGCCAAAGAGGGACTTGGTGGGGCTATGGCTACACCTTC.

This chain joins TRBV30 and TRBJ1-1; D might be TRBD1 (6 bases). The CDR3 totals 14 residues. Germline loops: CDR1 GTSNPN, CDR2 SVGIG (reference sequence). V dropped 1 base and J dropped 6 bases, with 15 bases sitting between them. CDR3: CAWSDVRGGAEAFF. The DNA for the CDR3 is TGTGCCTGGAGTGATGTCAGGGGTGGGGCTGAAGCTTTCTTT.